Each of the 27 T cell receptor beta chains below was sequenced from the same sample in a study of radiotherapy plus CTLA-4 blockade in lung cancer. Sequencing was performed with immunoSEQ multiplex PCR; in TCRdb, only in-frame clones are kept and a portion is missing. Of tens of thousands of clones detected, around three quarters appear once; the ten largest clones hold 3.5% to 4.5%. The sequencing here drew on peripheral blood, taken from a patient treated with radiotherapy plus ipilimumab. The receptors were sampled from a human donor with non-small cell lung cancer who had a complete response to radiotherapy plus ipilimumab.

The chain uses TRBV7-9 and TRBJ2-1; TRBD1 is a possible D gene (5 bases). Germline CDR1 and CDR2: SEHNR and FQNEAQ (reference sequence). V was trimmed by 1 base and J by 4 bases, leaving 11 bases between them. CDR3 length: 15 residues. The CDR3 nucleotides read TGTGCCAGCAGCTTAGTAGAGTCAGGGTACAATGAGCAGTTCTTC. Residues: CASSLVESGYNEQFF. The variable domain in full, with the rest retrieved from reference TRBV7-9 and TRBJ2-1, is DTGVSQNPRHKITKRGQNVTFRCDPISEHNRLYWYRQTLGQGPEFLTYFQNEAQLEKSRLLSDRFSAERPKGSFSTLEIQRTEQGDSAMYLCASSLVESGYNEQFFGPGTRLTVL.

This clone was detected once. This sequence joins TRBV30 and TRBJ1-2; no clear D. This CDR3 spans 12 amino acids. Germline V gene data show CDR1 as GTSNPN and CDR2 as SVGIG (reference sequence). The V gene lost 2 bases and the J gene lost 0 bases, with 4 bases spanning the gap. CDR3 region: CAWSIANYGYTF. CDR3 nucleotides: TGTGCCTGGAGTATCGCTAACTATGGCTACACCTTC.

The chain joins TRBV7-2 to TRBJ2-7; the match to TRBD1 covers 7 bases. CDR3 length equals 12 residues. The V gene's germline CDR1 is SGHTA and CDR2 FQGNSA. V gave up 6 bases and J gave up 7 bases; unmatched junction bases: 6. The CDR3 loop is CASRAPRGEQYF. CDR3 bases: TGTGCCAGCAGGGCTCCCAGGGGGGAGCAGTACTTC.

This clone was seen only a few times. This sequence joins TRBV7-9 and TRBJ2-7; D is tentatively TRBD1 or TRBD2 (5 bases each). The V and J ends lost 5 bases and 4 bases respectively, with 21 bases between them. The CDR3 has 16 residues. CDR1 is SEHNR and CDR2 is FQNEAQ in the germline V gene (reference sequence). CDR3 in DNA: TGTGCCAGCAGCGGGGGAGCTAGCACAAGACCTTACGAGCAGTACGTC. It is translated as CASSGGASTRPYEQYV.

This clone showed up just a few times. This chain uses TRBV5-4 with TRBJ1-1; D gene uncertain. Trimming left V 9 bases short and J 5 bases short, with 11 bases between. Germline V lookup: CDR1 SGHNT, CDR2 YYREEE (reference sequence). CDR3 length equals 11 residues. The CDR3 nucleotides read TGTGCCATCGGCCTGGGTACTGAAGCTTTCTTT. Its translation is CAIGLGTEAFF. Filled out from reference TRBV5-4 and TRBJ1-1, the complete variable domain reads ETGVTQSPTHLIKTRGQQVTLRCSSQSGHNTVSWYQQALGQGPQFIFQYYREEENGRGNFPPRFSGLQFPNYSSELNVNALELDDSALYLCAIGLGTEAFFGQGTRLTVV.

The rearrangement uses TRBV2 and TRBJ2-7; 7 positions agree with TRBD2. Unmatched junction bases numbered 10, after V lost 8 bases and J lost 6 bases. The germline CDR1 and CDR2 sequences are SNHLY and FYNNEI. This CDR3 comprises 13 residues. CDR3 sequence reads: CASYGLVGLEQYV. CDR3 nucleotide sequence: TGTGCCAGCTATGGACTAGTTGGCCTCGAGCAGTACGTC.

The chain is built from TRBV5-6 and TRBJ1-2; 7 nucleotides agree with TRBD1. There are 13 residues in the CDR3. Trimming cost V 5 bases and J 5 bases; bases outside gene matches: 6. Germline values: CDR1 SGHDT, CDR2 YYEEEE. CDR3 nucleotides: TGTGCCAGCAGGGGGACACAGGGGTATGGCTACACCTTC. Its translation: CASRGTQGYGYTF.

V is TRBV27 and J is TRBJ2-3; D is tentatively TRBD1 or TRBD2 (5 bases each). The CDR3 contains 16 residues. Germline CDR1 reads MNHEY; CDR2 reads SMNVEV (reference sequence). Trimming cost V 1 base and J 4 bases, with 15 bases left between them. The CDR3 loop is CASSLYRDRDPDTQYF. The CDR3 DNA reads as TGTGCCAGCAGTTTATACCGGGACCGGGACCCAGATACGCAGTATTTT.

For the CDR3, the DNA is TGTGCCAGCAGTGAAGGACTAGCGGGGGACGGGGAGCTGTTTTTT. Translated, it gives CASSEGLAGDGELFF. The gene calls are TRBV2 and TRBJ2-2, with 12 positions matching TRBD2. CDR1 SNHLY and CDR2 FYNNEI come from the germline V gene. Germline trimming cut 1 base from V and 7 bases from J; bases unmatched to any gene: 1. The CDR3 covers 15 residues.

The gene calls are TRBV11-3 and TRBJ1-1, with a possible D match to TRBD1 (5 bases). The germline V gene encodes CDR1 SGHNT and CDR2 YENEEA. The V end was cut by 2 bases, the J end by 4 bases, with 8 bases between. The length of the CDR3 is 13 residues. The CDR3 region is CASSLRGPTEAFF. CDR3 sequence (DNA): TGTGCCAGCAGCTTACGGGGCCCCACTGAAGCTTTCTTT. Using reference TRBV11-3 and TRBJ1-1 for the parts outside the CDR3, the full variable domain is EAGVVQSPRYKIIEKKQPVAFWCNPISGHNTLYWYLQNLGQGPELLIRYENEEAVDDSQLPKDRFSAERLKGVDSTLKIQPAELGDSAVYLCASSLRGPTEAFFGQGTRLTVV.

This chain links TRBV5-4 with TRBJ2-7; TRBD2 agrees at 8 bases. V gave up 4 bases and J gave up 0 bases; unmatched junction bases: 3. From germline, CDR1 is SGHNT and CDR2 YYREEE (reference sequence). This CDR3 is built from 14 residues. CDR3 amino acids: CASSRSGTSYEQYV. CDR3 bases: TGTGCCAGCAGCCGTAGCGGGACCTCCTACGAGCAGTACGTC.

The chain joins TRBV19 to TRBJ1-5; tentative D call: TRBD1 (5 bases). Trimming took off 7 bases at V and 2 bases at J, with 18 bases between the two ends. The CDR3 covers 16 residues. CDR1 is LNHDA and CDR2 is SQIVND in the germline V gene (reference sequence). CDR3 nucleotide sequence: TGTGCCAGTACCCTCGCCGGGGGGTTCGGCAATCAGCCCCAGCATTTT. This gives the protein CASTLAGGFGNQPQHF.

The chain has TRBV25-1 and TRBJ2-7; D gene unclear. Germline CDR1 MGHDK, CDR2 SYGVNS. The V and J ends lost 1 base and 2 bases respectively, with 6 bases between them. CDR3 length: 13 amino acids. CDR3 sequence reads: CASSESGTYEQYF. The DNA for the CDR3 is TGTGCCAGCAGTGAATCAGGAACCTACGAGCAGTACTTC.

This chain connects TRBV29-1 to TRBJ2-1, with a weak D call TRBD2 (6 bases). CDR1 and CDR2 from the germline V gene are SQVTM and ANQGSEA. The V end lost 6 bases, the J end lost 4 bases, and 13 bases lay between the germline ends. CDR3 length: 13 amino acids. Here the CDR3 reads CSVGRRGYNEQFF. The CDR3 DNA reads as TGCAGCGTGGGGAGGAGAGGGTACAATGAGCAGTTCTTC.

The rearrangement joins TRBV28 to TRBJ2-7, with D possibly matching TRBD2 (5 bases). Germline CDR1 and CDR2: MDHEN and SYDVKM. This CDR3 region has 14 residues. Trimming left V 8 bases short and J 3 bases short, with 17 bases between. The CDR3 loop is CASGGADVGYEQYV. In DNA form, the CDR3 reads TGTGCCAGCGGCGGAGCGGACGTCGGCTACGAGCAGTACGTC.

The rearrangement uses TRBV7-8 and TRBJ1-3, with 9 bases identical to TRBD1. In germline, CDR1 is SGHVS, CDR2 FQNEAQ. This CDR3 contains 17 residues. The V segment lost 3 bases and the J segment 4 bases; nucleotides outside the gene matches: 10. This chain's CDR3 is CASSLGPLTGGGNTIYF. In DNA, the CDR3 is TGTGCCAGCAGCTTGGGCCCATTGACAGGGGGAGGAAACACCATATATTTT. Together with reference TRBV7-8 and TRBJ1-3, the CDR3 gives the full variable domain: GAGVSQSPRYKVAKRGQDVALRCDPISGHVSLFWYQQALGQGPEFLTYFQNEAQLDKSGLPSDRFFAERPEGSVSTLKIQRTQQEDSAVYLCASSLGPLTGGGNTIYFGEGSWLTVV.

The V and J genes are TRBV7-9 and TRBJ1-4, with 7 bases aligning to TRBD1. This CDR3 has 15 residues. V trimming: 3 bases; J trimming: 6 bases; junction bases outside the gene matches: 7. CDR1 is SEHNR and CDR2 is FQNEAQ in the germline V gene (reference sequence). This chain's CDR3 is CASSFRGRVDEKLFF. For the CDR3, the DNA is TGTGCCAGCAGCTTTAGGGGGCGAGTTGATGAAAAACTGTTTTTT.

The chain combines TRBV14 with TRBJ1-5, with no clear D. Trimming shortened V by 1 base and J by 0 bases, and 7 bases separated the two germline ends. The CDR3 length is 15 residues. Germline-derived CDR1 and CDR2 are SGHDN and FVKESK. For the CDR3, the DNA is TGTGCCAGCAGCCAAGGGAGCGGTAGCAATCAGCCCCAGCATTTT. This translates into CASSQGSGSNQPQHF.

The CDR3 DNA sequence: TGTGCCAGCAGTTACGGGACTAGCGGGGGAAGGTACGAGCAGTACTTC. Residues: CASSYGTSGGRYEQYF. This chain joins TRBV6-5 and TRBJ2-7; 14 positions match TRBD2. V dropped 2 bases and J dropped 4; count of bases not matched to a gene: 4. CDR3 length equals 16 residues. Germline lookup yields CDR1 MNHEY and CDR2 SVGAGI.

The chain combines TRBV5-6 with TRBJ2-7; no reliable D call. Germline CDR1 is SGHDT and CDR2 is YYEEEE. The V and J ends lost 2 bases and 3 bases respectively, with 9 bases between them. The CDR3 has 13 amino acids. The CDR3 loop is CASSFRQIYEQYF. CDR3 coding DNA: TGTGCCAGCAGCTTTAGGCAGATCTACGAGCAGTACTTC.

The rearrangement uses TRBV18 and TRBJ2-1; 8 nucleotides align to TRBD1. Germline V lookup: CDR1 KGHSH, CDR2 LQKENI. The CDR3 is made up of 16 amino acids. V trimming: 2 bases; J trimming: 2 bases; junction bases outside the gene matches: 5. The CDR3 DNA reads as TGTGCCAGCTCACCAGGCTCACAGGGGGCCTACAATGAGCAGTTCTTC. It translates to CASSPGSQGAYNEQFF.

The J gene is TRBJ2-2, the V gene TRBV7-2, with 7 bases aligning to TRBD2. J was trimmed by 8 bases and V by 3 bases; bases with no gene match: 9. Germline V gives CDR1 SGHTA, CDR2 FQGNSA. The CDR3 is 15 amino acids. CDR3 sequence reads: CASSLGGSSSGELFF. In DNA, the CDR3 is TGTGCCAGCAGCTTGGGCGGGAGCTCGTCGGGGGAGCTGTTTTTT. The whole variable domain, remainder taken from reference TRBV7-2 and TRBJ2-2, is GAGVSQSPSNKVTEKGKDVELRCDPISGHTALYWYRQSLGQGLEFLIYFQGNSAPDKSGLPSDRFSAERTGGSVSTLTIQRTQQEDSAVYLCASSLGGSSSGELFFGEGSRLTVL.

The V and J genes are TRBV7-2 and TRBJ2-3; 11 positions agree with TRBD2. V trimming: 1 base; J trimming: 3 bases; junction bases outside the gene matches: 6. The CDR3 has 17 amino acids. CDR1 is SGHTA and CDR2 is FQGNSA in the germline V gene. Written as DNA, the CDR3 is TGTGCCAGCAGCTTAGTTAGGCTAGCGGGGGGTACAGATACGCAGTATTTT. It yields the protein CASSLVRLAGGTDTQYF. The entire variable domain, with the rest obtained from reference TRBV7-2 and TRBJ2-3, is as follows: GAGVSQSPSNKVTEKGKDVELRCDPISGHTALYWYRQSLGQGLEFLIYFQGNSAPDKSGLPSDRFSAERTGGSVSTLTIQRTQQEDSAVYLCASSLVRLAGGTDTQYFGPGTRLTVL.

This chain connects TRBV5-1 to TRBJ2-1, with a tentative D call TRBD2 (5 bases). Germline V gives CDR1 SGHRS, CDR2 YFSETQ. The CDR3 has 16 residues. V was shortened by 4 bases and J by 0 bases, with 14 bases between the two germline ends. CDR3 in amino acids: CASSKVRAGSYNEQFF. CDR3 nucleotide sequence: TGCGCCAGCAGCAAAGTTCGGGCGGGCTCCTACAATGAGCAGTTCTTC.

The chain joins TRBV2 to TRBJ2-7; 10 bases line up with TRBD2. The germline V gene encodes CDR1 SNHLY and CDR2 FYNNEI. Trimming removed 5 bases from V and 4 bases from J; junction bases left unmatched: 14. The CDR3 sequence is 17 residues long. The CDR3 coding sequence is TGTGCCAGCAGTCAACCCTTAGGACTAGCGGTCGATTACGAGCAGTACGTC. Translation: CASSQPLGLAVDYEQYV.

This chain links TRBV15 with TRBJ2-3; 7 nucleotides line up with TRBD1. Germline assignment: CDR1 LNHNV and CDR2 YYDKDF (reference sequence). J gave up 2 bases and V 1 base, and 3 bases lay outside the gene matches. The CDR3 totals 15 residues. Written as DNA, the CDR3 is TGTGCCACCAGCAGAGGGGGGACAGTCACAGATACGCAGTATTTT. Residues: CATSRGGTVTDTQYF.

The chain couples TRBV19 to TRBJ2-2, with a possible D match to TRBD1 (6 bases). The CDR3 length is 15 residues. Germline CDR1 is LNHDA and CDR2 is SQIVND (reference sequence). V lost 10 bases to trimming and J lost 1 base, with 16 bases between them. CDR3 coding DNA: TGTGCCACTAAACCCGAAGGGGGGAACACCGGGGAGCTGTTTTTT. Translation: CATKPEGGNTGELFF.